This T cell receptor beta chain was documented in a study of T-cell reconstitution after alpha-beta-depleted transplantation in children. CDR1 and CDR2 from the germline V gene are MNHEY and SMNVEV (reference sequence). V dropped 7 bases and J dropped 4; count of bases not matched to a gene: 0. The CDR3 loop spans 12 amino acids. General study findings and limits: From surviving recipient T cells and thymic progenitors came the high day-60 TCRbeta diversity observed in some patients. T-cell numbers and diversity, one year after transplant, stemmed largely from T cells that were newly produced. Two months or so post-transplant, alpha-beta T cells reportedly derived from several hundred expanded graft clones.

This clonotype has more than one count but fewer than ten. Its antigen is not known. Library preparation (for TCRbeta) was performed with unique molecular identifiers. TCRdb passed the PCR reads through MiXCR, listing each CDR3 protein once. The sample records roughly 200,000 distinct CDR3 sequences, under 8.5% being singletons. The TCR sequence derives from a male patient aged 2 to 9 who had a stem cell transplant for acute myeloid leukemia, so the T cells may come from the graft donor. The gene calls are TRBV27 and TRBJ2-2; 7 positions match TRBD1. The specimen comprised PBMCs, mostly from graft donor cells, sampled 360 days after TCRalphabeta/CD19-depleted stem cell transplant. The CDR3 nucleotides read TGTGCCAGCACAGGGGGCACCGGGGAGCTGTTTTTT. Amino acids: CASTGGTGELFF.